The 6 T cell receptor beta chains reported below all come from one sample, sequenced in a study of blood T cell repertoires in COVID-19. The repertoire was sequenced with immunoSEQ multiplex PCR; TCRdb's copy has only in-frame clones and lacks some. The sample carries 240,000 or so clones, 80% to 90% recorded once. Sequenced material: PBMCs or T cells enriched from blood (not recorded which). The receptors stem from a man aged 40-49 years who had recovered from COVID-19.

The chain carries TRBV29-1 and TRBJ2-5; D is ambiguous. Germline V gives CDR1 SQVTM, CDR2 ANQGSEA. The CDR3 covers 15 residues. The ends were cut back, 6 bases at V and 5 bases at J, with 22 bases in the middle. CDR3 amino acids: CSVAPTWASRETQYF. In nucleotides, the CDR3 is TGCAGCGTCGCCCCCACATGGGCCTCCAGGGAGACCCAGTACTTC.

The chain has TRBV6-2 or TRBV6-3 and TRBJ2-7; possibly TRBD2 for D (5 bases). V was clipped by 5 bases and J by 3 bases, with 20 bases between them. Germline V lookup: CDR1 MNHEY, CDR2 SVGEGT. This CDR3 region has 16 residues. CDR3 sequence: CASSQTDTLAVYEQYF. The CDR3 DNA reads as TGTGCCAGCAGTCAAACAGACACCCTAGCTGTCTACGAGCAGTACTTC.

The chain combines TRBV5-1 with TRBJ1-1, with D uncertain. Germline CDR1 SGHRS, CDR2 YFSETQ. This CDR3 has 14 residues. The ends were cut back, 0 bases at V and 4 bases at J, with 10 bases in the middle. The CDR3 nucleotides read TGCGCCAGCAGCTTGGATATGTCGGGCACTGAAGCTTTCTTT. Translating gives CASSLDMSGTEAFF.

V is TRBV9 and J is TRBJ1-1; tentatively, D is TRBD1 (6 bases). The length of the CDR3 is 14 residues. Trimming removed 3 bases from V and 4 bases from J, with 13 bases in between. Germline V gene data show CDR1 as SGDLS and CDR2 as YYNGEE. Here the CDR3 reads CASSDRVLGTEAFF. In DNA, the CDR3 is TGTGCCAGCAGCGACAGGGTATTGGGCACTGAAGCTTTCTTT. Variable domain in full (rest from reference TRBV9 and TRBJ1-1): DSGVTQTPKHLITATGQRVTLRCSPRSGDLSVYWYQQSLDQGLQFLIQYYNGEERAKGNILERFSAQQFPDLHSELNLSSLELGDSALYFCASSDRVLGTEAFFGQGTRLTVV.

The rearrangement joins TRBV27 to TRBJ2-1; D is perhaps TRBD2 (5 bases). With 2 bases removed from V and 6 bases from J, the gap between germline ends came to 14 bases. The CDR3 runs to 15 residues. Germline V gene lookup returns CDR1 MNHEY and CDR2 SMNVEV (reference sequence). The CDR3 loop is CASSLRGSSFNEQFF. CDR3 DNA sequence: TGTGCCAGCAGTTTACGAGGGTCTAGCTTCAATGAGCAGTTCTTC.

The chain recombines TRBV6-5 with TRBJ1-5, with D possibly being TRBD1 (6 bases). The CDR3 consists of 13 residues. Looked up from germline, CDR1 is MNHEY and CDR2 is SVGAGI. With 7 bases removed from V and 1 base from J, the gap between germline ends came to 8 bases. CDR3 bases: TGTGCCAGCAAGGGGGTCAGCAATCAGCCCCAGCATTTT. This codes for CASKGVSNQPQHF.